This TCR beta chain emerged from a study of T cell clonality in common variable immunodeficiency. Findings of the study overall: CVID subjects showed higher TCRbeta clonality than healthy controls. Repertoire-complication correlations in CVID were limited by patient heterogeneity.

The V end was cut by 5 bases, the J end by 3 bases, with 10 bases between. CDR3 size: 13 residues. Looked up from germline, CDR1 is SEHNR and CDR2 is FQNEAQ (reference sequence). Caucasian heritage predominated among both patients and controls. Here immunoSEQ multiplex PCR was the method, and the copy in TCRdb shows in-frame clones only, minus some. The data show tens of thousands of clones, with none appearing a single time. This clone came up a few times. Its target is not known. The read stops 3 residues short of the end of the CDR3; the missing end is completed from the germline J gene. The source material was peripheral blood mononuclear cells. This chain links TRBV7-9 with TRBJ1-1; no clear D gene. The sequence was collected from a person aged 18-70 years in good health. CDR3 loop: CASSPGRDTEAFF. The part of the CDR3 DNA that was read is TGTGCCAGCAGCCCGGGTAGAGACACTGAA.